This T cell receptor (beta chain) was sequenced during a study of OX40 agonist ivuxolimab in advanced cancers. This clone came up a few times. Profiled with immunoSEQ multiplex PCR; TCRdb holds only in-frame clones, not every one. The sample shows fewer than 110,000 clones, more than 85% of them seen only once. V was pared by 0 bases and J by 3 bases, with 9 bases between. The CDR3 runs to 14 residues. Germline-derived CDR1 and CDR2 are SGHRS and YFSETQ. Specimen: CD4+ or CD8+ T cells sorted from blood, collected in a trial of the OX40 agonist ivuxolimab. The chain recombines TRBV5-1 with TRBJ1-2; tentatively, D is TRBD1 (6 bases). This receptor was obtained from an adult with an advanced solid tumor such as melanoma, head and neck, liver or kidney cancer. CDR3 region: CASSLGTGHYGYTF. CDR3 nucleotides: TGCGCCAGCAGCTTGGGTACAGGGCACTATGGCTACACCTTC.